This entry features one T cell receptor (beta chain) sequence. Its antigen is still unknown. One base away lies a much larger clone, so this may be a sequencing read error. In this CDR3 the conserved last residue, phenylalanine or tryptophan, is missing, so a read error is likely. These data are taken from a study of tumor-infiltrating lymphocytes in primary liver carcinoma. Unsorted bulk tissue, 20-30 mg of it, served as the source for co-extraction of RNA and DNA. With chronic HBV infection, the patients were also treatment-naive. The template, about 550 ng total RNA, yielded TCR beta cDNA made with a constant-region primer. Three nested multiplex PCR rounds of slightly modified ARM-PCR generated TCR beta libraries. One entry per CDR3 protein results from TCRdb running MiXCR on the multiplex PCR reads. The sample contains about 200,000 distinct CDR3 sequences, 85% of which appear only once. Whole-study results and caveats: Merely about 7.5-24% of top clones occurred in all five tumor regions.

Sequencing was carried out using tumor tissue from primary liver carcinoma. This sequence was found in a man aged 35 to 55 with primary liver carcinoma and hepatitis B virus infection.

In DNA form, the CDR3 reads TGCGCCAGCAGACGAAACCTAGGGGATGAGCAGTTCATC. Protein: CASRRNLGDEQFI. The chain couples TRBV5-1 to TRBJ2-1, with D possibly TRBD1 on 5 matching bases. Trimming cost V 5 bases and J 8 bases, with 14 bases left between them. Germline V lookup: CDR1 SGHRS, CDR2 YFSETQ. The CDR3 is 13 residues long.